These T cell receptor beta chains were read from a single sample in a study of T cells in Graves' hyperthyroidism and ophthalmopathy. TCRdb re-analysed the multiplex PCR reads in MiXCR, keeping a single row per CDR3 protein. The sample has about 400,000 distinct CDR3 sequences, around 15% seen once. The sequenced sample consisted of blood. All receptors derive from an older woman with Graves' ophthalmopathy. The CDR3 runs from the conserved cysteine through the conserved F or W. The order of the fields is J gene, V gene, D gene, clone size, CDR3 protein, CDR3 DNA. D genes are given only for firm matches. The size of a clone is reported for some rows only, either as once, few or many, or as a class for expanded clones.

j_call: TRBJ2-3
v_call: TRBV29-1
d_call: TRBD2
clone_size: many
cdr3_aa: CSVEGGGLRLAGGALSTDTQYF
cdr3_nt: TGCAGCGTTGAAGGGGGAGGCCTTCGACTAGCGGGAGGTGCCCTTAGCACAGATACGCAGTATTTT

j_call: TRBJ1-4
v_call: TRBV20-1
d_call: TRBD1
clone_size: many
cdr3_aa: CSADPGTGYEKLFF
cdr3_nt: TGCAGTGCCGACCCCGGGACAGGGTACGAAAAACTGTTTTTT

j_call: TRBJ2-1
v_call: TRBV28
d_call: -
clone_size: many
cdr3_aa: CASGYGGPSYNEQFF
cdr3_nt: TGTGCCAGCGGGTACGGAGGGCCCTCCTACAATGAGCAGTTCTTC

j_call: TRBJ2-3
v_call: TRBV12-3/TRBV12-4
d_call: -
clone_size: many
cdr3_aa: CASSGHRAVLSTDTQYF
cdr3_nt: TGTGCCAGCAGTGGACACCGGGCAGTACTAAGCACAGATACGCAGTATTTT

j_call: TRBJ2-2
v_call: TRBV20-1
d_call: TRBD1
clone_size: many
cdr3_aa: CSARQGAGTGELFF
cdr3_nt: TGCAGTGCCCGACAGGGGGCGGGCACCGGGGAGCTGTTTTTT

j_call: TRBJ2-7
v_call: TRBV20-1
d_call: TRBD2
clone_size: many
cdr3_aa: CSARSGRKAGVAYEQYF
cdr3_nt: TGCAGTGCTAGATCAGGCCGGAAAGCGGGAGTCGCCTACGAGCAGTACTTC

j_call: TRBJ2-1
v_call: TRBV18
d_call: -
clone_size: many
cdr3_aa: CASSPRPSLHEQFF
cdr3_nt: TGTGCCAGCTCACCACGTCCGTCCCTCCATGAGCAGTTCTTC

j_call: TRBJ2-2
v_call: TRBV28
d_call: TRBD1
clone_size: -
cdr3_aa: CASRRDRATGELVF
cdr3_nt: TGTGCCAGCAGGAGAGACAGGGCCACCGGGGAGCTGGTTTTT

j_call: TRBJ2-3
v_call: TRBV4-1
d_call: -
clone_size: many
cdr3_aa: CASRPILRTDTQYF
cdr3_nt: TGCGCCAGCCGACCCATCCTGCGCACAGATACGCAGTATTTT

j_call: TRBJ1-1
v_call: TRBV6-6
d_call: -
clone_size: -
cdr3_aa: CASSYSSPGPGEAFF
cdr3_nt: TGTGCCAGCAGTTACTCGAGTCCAGGGCCGGGTGAAGCTTTCTTT

j_call: TRBJ2-3
v_call: TRBV10-3
d_call: -
clone_size: many
cdr3_aa: CAISGLETDTQYF
cdr3_nt: TGTGCCATCAGCGGACTCGAGACAGATACGCAGTATTTT

j_call: TRBJ1-6
v_call: TRBV5-6
d_call: TRBD1
clone_size: -
cdr3_aa: CASSIGTAYNSPLHF
cdr3_nt: TGTGCCAGCAGCATAGGGACAGCATATAATTCACCCCTCCACTTT

j_call: TRBJ1-6
v_call: TRBV28
d_call: -
clone_size: many
cdr3_aa: CASSLGIVSSYNSPLHF
cdr3_nt: TGTGCCAGCAGTTTAGGTATCGTTAGCTCCTATAATTCACCCCTCCACTTT

j_call: TRBJ2-7
v_call: TRBV10-1
d_call: TRBD1
clone_size: many
cdr3_aa: CASSKDRGDEQYF
cdr3_nt: TGCGCCAGCAGTAAGGACAGGGGGGACGAGCAGTACTTC

j_call: TRBJ2-5
v_call: TRBV20-1
d_call: -
clone_size: -
cdr3_aa: CSAKRGRETQYF
cdr3_nt: TGCAGTGCTAAAAGAGGTAGAGAGACCCAGTACTTC

j_call: TRBJ2-5
v_call: TRBV28
d_call: -
clone_size: many
cdr3_aa: CASSFHGRVPIKETQYF
cdr3_nt: TGTGCCAGCAGTTTTCACGGACGGGTACCCATAAAGGAGACCCAGTACTTC

j_call: TRBJ2-3
v_call: TRBV5-5
d_call: -
clone_size: -
cdr3_aa: CASSLRDRAREVLAGITDTQYF
cdr3_nt: TGTGCCAGCAGCCTCCGGGACAGGGCGCGCGAGGTACTAGCGGGAATCACAGATACGCAGTATTTT

j_call: TRBJ2-2
v_call: TRBV25-1
d_call: -
clone_size: -
cdr3_aa: CASSEYNPGENTGELFF
cdr3_nt: TGTGCCAGCAGTGAATATAATCCAGGGGAGAACACCGGGGAGCTGTTTTTT